Presented here are 5 T cell receptor beta chains from one specimen sequenced in a study of OX40 agonist ivuxolimab in advanced cancers. Measured with immunoSEQ multiplex PCR; TCRdb has only the in-frame clones, and not every one. The table records around 67,000 clones, 88% of them present only once. Sample: CD4+ or CD8+ T cells sorted from blood, taken in a trial of the OX40 agonist ivuxolimab. Every receptor here comes from an adult with an advanced solid tumor such as melanoma, head and neck, liver or kidney cancer.

This clone showed up just once. The V and J genes are TRBV7-9 and TRBJ2-1; unclear D gene. V dropped 2 bases and J dropped 9 bases, with 8 bases sitting between them. The length of the CDR3 is 12 residues. Per germline, CDR1 SEHNR and CDR2 FQNEAQ (reference sequence). The CDR3 protein is CASSLTLGEQFF. In nucleotides, the CDR3 is TGTGCCAGCAGCTTAACGCTTGGTGAGCAGTTCTTC.

The genes are TRBV19 and TRBJ1-2, with 8 bases matching TRBD1. The CDR3 runs to 16 residues. The germline V gene has CDR1 LNHDA and CDR2 SQIVND (reference sequence). Trimming removed 8 bases from V and 0 bases from J; junction bases left unmatched: 11. The CDR3 loop is CASQGTGFTSNYGYTF. CDR3 sequence (DNA): TGTGCCAGTCAGGGGACAGGTTTTACTTCTAACTATGGCTACACCTTC.

The chain uses TRBV28 and TRBJ2-7, with unresolved D. Trimming shortened V by 1 base and J by 6 bases, and 1 base separated the two germline ends. The germline V gene has CDR1 MDHEN and CDR2 SYDVKM. The CDR3 runs to 10 residues. CDR3 DNA: TGTGCCAGCAGTTTATTCGAGCAGTACTTC. Encoded protein: CASSLFEQYF.

The chain employs TRBV5-1 and TRBJ1-6; 9 bases fit TRBD1. The germline V gene has CDR1 SGHRS and CDR2 YFSETQ. After removal of 1 base from V and 7 bases from J, the junction contained 6 bases not matched to a gene. The CDR3 spans 16 residues. The CDR3, as DNA: TGCGCCAGCAGCTTGTGGGGGGACAGGGTGAATTCACCCCTCCACTTT. This gives the protein CASSLWGDRVNSPLHF.

This clone was found a few times. The chain joins TRBV29-1 to TRBJ2-3, with 9 bases fitting TRBD2. The germline V gene has CDR1 SQVTM and CDR2 ANQGSEA. This CDR3 region has 13 residues. V lost 7 bases, J lost 6 bases, and 8 bases stayed unmatched. In nucleotides, the CDR3 is TGCAGCGGGAGAGCGGGAGGCGGGGATACGCAGTATTTT. This gives the protein CSGRAGGGDTQYF.